The clone carrying this T cell receptor (beta chain) was counted a few times. This entry belongs to a study of T-cell reconstitution after alpha-beta-depleted transplantation in children. The TCRbeta library incorporated unique molecular identifiers. TCRdb redid the calling of the PCR reads with MiXCR, one entry per CDR3 protein. The repertoire holds approximately 400,000 distinct CDR3 sequences, with about a tenth as singletons. The TCR was taken from a human donor who donated a stem cell graft to a child with acute myeloid leukemia. Sequenced material: PBMCs from the stem cell graft donor, taken from the stem cell graft.

The CDR3 protein is CASSLGLARPTDTQYF. CDR3 sequence (DNA): TGTGCCAGCAGCTTGGGGCTTGCCCGCCCGACAGATACGCAGTATTTT. The rearrangement links TRBV5-6 to TRBJ2-3; D remains ambiguous. Germline V gene sequence: CDR1 SGHDT, CDR2 YYEEEE. This CDR3 has 16 residues. Trimming cost V 0 bases and J 3 bases, with 14 bases left between them.